The 15 T cell receptor beta chains below were found in one sample sequenced in a study of blood T cell repertoires in COVID-19. The table came from immunoSEQ multiplex PCR; TCRdb's copy has only in-frame clones and leaves some out. The sample holds approximately 230,000 clones, over 75% seen once. The sample comprised peripheral blood. Every receptor here comes from a woman aged 40 to 50 who had recovered from COVID-19.

The J gene is TRBJ2-3, the V gene TRBV11-3, with 12 bases aligning to TRBD2. The CDR3 runs 18 residues. V shed 5 bases, J shed 5 bases, and the junction held 14 bases outside the gene matches. The germline V gene encodes CDR1 SGHNT and CDR2 YENEEA. The DNA of the CDR3 is TGTGCCAGCAGCGCAGGCCAGACTAGCGGGAGCATAGGAGATACGCAGTATTTT. It yields the protein CASSAGQTSGSIGDTQYF. The variable domain in full, completed from reference TRBV11-3 and TRBJ2-3, reads EAGVVQSPRYKIIEKKQPVAFWCNPISGHNTLYWYLQNLGQGPELLIRYENEEAVDDSQLPKDRFSAERLKGVDSTLKIQPAELGDSAVYLCASSAGQTSGSIGDTQYFGPGTRLTVL.

This chain uses TRBV24-1 with TRBJ2-3, with D perhaps TRBD2 (6 bases). This CDR3 is built from 16 residues. Trimming pared 0 bases from V and 3 bases from J, leaving 12 bases between. In germline, CDR1 is KGHDR, CDR2 SFDVKD. In nucleotides, the CDR3 is TGTGCCACCAGTGATTTGGGGGGGATGGGGACAGATACGCAGTATTTT. It specifies CATSDLGGMGTDTQYF.

The chain uses TRBV24-1 and TRBJ1-5; D is unclear. Germline CDR1 reads KGHDR; CDR2 reads SFDVKD. With 4 bases removed from V and 5 bases from J, the gap between germline ends came to 8 bases. The CDR3 covers 13 residues. The CDR3 region is CATSETGYQPQHF. The CDR3, as DNA: TGTGCCACCAGTGAAACGGGTTATCAGCCCCAGCATTTT.

The chain employs TRBV30 and TRBJ2-1, with 9 positions matching TRBD2. The CDR3 consists of 16 residues. The junction had 7 bases not matched to a gene; V was cut back by 0 bases and J by 4 bases. The germline gives CDR1 GTSNPN, CDR2 SVGIG (reference sequence). DNA for the CDR3: TGTGCCTGGAGTGTAAATCCGCTAGCGGGGTACAATGAGCAGTTCTTC. Amino acids: CAWSVNPLAGYNEQFF.

The V gene is TRBV7-2, the J gene TRBJ1-5; D is unresolved. This CDR3 spans 15 amino acids. The V gene's germline CDR1 is SGHTA and CDR2 FQGNSA. Trimming cost V 1 base and J 0 bases, with 7 bases left between them. This chain's CDR3 is CASSLGPISNQPQHF. The CDR3 nucleotides read TGTGCCAGCAGCTTAGGGCCAATTAGCAATCAGCCCCAGCATTTT. The entire variable domain, with the rest obtained from reference TRBV7-2 and TRBJ1-5, is as follows: GAGVSQSPSNKVTEKGKDVELRCDPISGHTALYWYRQSLGQGLEFLIYFQGNSAPDKSGLPSDRFSAERTGGSVSTLTIQRTQQEDSAVYLCASSLGPISNQPQHFGDGTRLSIL.

The chain recombines TRBV6-5 with TRBJ2-7; 9 bases align to TRBD1. CDR3 length: 14 amino acids. Losses at the gene ends were 5 bases for V and 2 bases for J; bases not matched to a gene: 4. The germline CDR1 and CDR2 sequences are MNHEY and SVGAGI. In DNA, the CDR3 is TGTGCCAGCAGTCCACGGACAGGGGCCTACGAGCAGTACTTC. It is translated as CASSPRTGAYEQYF.

This clone is a singleton in its sample. The chain uses TRBV11-2 and TRBJ1-2; D is unclear. This CDR3 contains 14 residues. Between the trimmed V and J ends, which lost 5 bases and 6 bases, there was a span of 16 bases. CDR1 and CDR2 from the germline V gene are SGHAT and FQNNGV. The chain's CDR3 is CASSRRRADHGYTF. In DNA, the CDR3 is TGTGCCAGCAGCCGCAGGAGGGCGGATCATGGCTACACCTTC.

This chain connects TRBV7-9 to TRBJ1-3; unclear D gene. In germline, CDR1 is SEHNR, CDR2 FQNEAQ (reference sequence). The germline V and J ends were trimmed by 2 bases and 0 bases, with 14 bases remaining between them. This CDR3 contains 17 residues. The CDR3 DNA sequence: TGTGCCAGCAGCTTAAGGCGGGCGATGAGCTCTGGAAACACCATATATTTT. Translation: CASSLRRAMSSGNTIYF.

The V call is TRBV6-2 or TRBV6-3, the J call TRBJ2-7, with 7 nucleotides matching TRBD1. CDR3 length equals 14 residues. V lost 2 bases to trimming and J lost 1 base; unmatched junction nucleotides: 2. Per germline, CDR1 MNHEY and CDR2 SVGEGT. The CDR3 loop reads CASSYARGSYEQYF. The CDR3 DNA reads TGTGCCAGCAGTTACGCCAGGGGGTCCTACGAGCAGTACTTC.

The chain employs TRBV28 and TRBJ1-2; D remains unclear. From germline, CDR1 is MDHEN and CDR2 SYDVKM. Between the trimmed V and J ends, which lost 6 bases and 2 bases, there was a span of 10 bases. This CDR3 is 13 amino acids long. CDR3 sequence: CASRDLTNYGYTF. In DNA, the CDR3 is TGTGCCAGCAGAGACTTAACAAACTATGGCTACACCTTC.

The chain links TRBV7-2 to TRBJ2-5; 7 positions agree with TRBD2. Germline trimming cut 5 bases from V and 4 bases from J; bases unmatched to any gene: 16. Germline CDR1 is SGHTA and CDR2 is FQGNSA. This CDR3 has 17 amino acids. As DNA, the CDR3 is TGTGCCAGCAGCCGGACCTTTAGCGGGCCTGGGCGAGAGACCCAGTACTTC. Its translation: CASSRTFSGPGRETQYF.

The chain carries TRBV5-4 and TRBJ2-5, with D unresolved. Trimming removed 0 bases from V and 5 bases from J, with 11 bases in between. The CDR3 is made up of 14 amino acids. CDR1 and CDR2 (germline): SGHNT, YYREEE (reference sequence). The CDR3, as DNA: TGTGCCAGCAGCTTGGGGTTGACAAAGGAGACCCAGTACTTC. Translated, it gives CASSLGLTKETQYF.

The gene calls are TRBV4-3 and TRBJ2-7; possible D gene TRBD2, 5 bases. The CDR3 has 13 residues. V was clipped by 0 bases and J by 3 bases, with 6 bases between them. The germline CDR1 and CDR2 sequences are LGHNA and YSLEER. CDR3 region: CASSQELDYEQYF. DNA for the CDR3: TGCGCCAGCAGCCAAGAACTAGACTACGAGCAGTACTTC.

This chain connects TRBV28 to TRBJ2-2; the match to TRBD1 covers 8 bases. V lost 6 bases and J lost 6; bases outside the gene matches: 9. In germline, CDR1 is MDHEN, CDR2 SYDVKM. The CDR3 runs to 15 residues. The DNA for the CDR3 is TGTGCCAGCAGAACCATTGCCAGGGGGCCCGGGGAGCTGTTTTTT. It codes for CASRTIARGPGELFF.

The chain has TRBV11-3 and TRBJ1-3; TRBD1 agrees at 8 bases. The CDR3 spans 18 residues. CDR1 and CDR2 (germline): SGHNT, YENEEA. The V and J ends lost 3 bases and 0 bases, in that order; junction bases with no gene match: 10. CDR3: CASSLVRTGRGSGNTIYF. The CDR3 nucleotides are TGTGCCAGCAGCTTGGTCCGGACAGGGAGGGGCTCTGGAAACACCATATATTTT.